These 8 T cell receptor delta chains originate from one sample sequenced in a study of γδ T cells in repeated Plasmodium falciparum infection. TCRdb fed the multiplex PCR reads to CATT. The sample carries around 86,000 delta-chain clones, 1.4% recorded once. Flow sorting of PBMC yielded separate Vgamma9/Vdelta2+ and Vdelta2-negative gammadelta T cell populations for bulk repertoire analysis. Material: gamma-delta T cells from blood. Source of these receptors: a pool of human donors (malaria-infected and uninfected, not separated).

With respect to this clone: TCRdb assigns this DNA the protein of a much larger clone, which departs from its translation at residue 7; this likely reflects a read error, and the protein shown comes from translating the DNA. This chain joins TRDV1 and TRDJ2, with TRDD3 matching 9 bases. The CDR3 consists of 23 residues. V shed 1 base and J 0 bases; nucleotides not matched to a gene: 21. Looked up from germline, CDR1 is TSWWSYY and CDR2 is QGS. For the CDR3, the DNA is TGTGCTCTTGGGGAACAACCTCCTAAACTCTACTGGGGGACCCGCACTTTGACAGCACAACTCTTCTTT. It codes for CALGEQPPKLYWGTRTLTAQLFF.

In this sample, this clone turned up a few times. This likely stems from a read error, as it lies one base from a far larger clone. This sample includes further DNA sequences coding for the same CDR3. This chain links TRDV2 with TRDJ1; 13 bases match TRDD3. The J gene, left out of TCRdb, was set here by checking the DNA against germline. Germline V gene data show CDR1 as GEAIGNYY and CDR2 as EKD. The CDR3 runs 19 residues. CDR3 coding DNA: TGCGCCTGTGACACCTTAGTACTGGGGGATACGCGGGACACCGATAAACTCATCTTT. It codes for CACDTLVLGDTRDTDKLIF.

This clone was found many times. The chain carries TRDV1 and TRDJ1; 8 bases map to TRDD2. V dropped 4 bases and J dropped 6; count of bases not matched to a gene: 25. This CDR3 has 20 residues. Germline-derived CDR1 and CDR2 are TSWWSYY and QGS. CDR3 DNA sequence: TGTGCTCTTGGGGTACGAACCTCTTCCTACGGTTGGGGGGAGCCCTATAAACTCATCTTT. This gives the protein CALGVRTSSYGWGEPYKLIF.

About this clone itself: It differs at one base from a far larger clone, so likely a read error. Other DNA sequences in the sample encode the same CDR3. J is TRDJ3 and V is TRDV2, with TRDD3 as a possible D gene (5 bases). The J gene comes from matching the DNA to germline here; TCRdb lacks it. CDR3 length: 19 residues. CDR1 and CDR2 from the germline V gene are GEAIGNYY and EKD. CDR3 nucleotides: TGTGCCTGCGACACAACTGGAGGTAAGAGCTCCTGGGACACCCGACAGATGTTTTTC. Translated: CACDTTGGKSSWDTRQMFF.

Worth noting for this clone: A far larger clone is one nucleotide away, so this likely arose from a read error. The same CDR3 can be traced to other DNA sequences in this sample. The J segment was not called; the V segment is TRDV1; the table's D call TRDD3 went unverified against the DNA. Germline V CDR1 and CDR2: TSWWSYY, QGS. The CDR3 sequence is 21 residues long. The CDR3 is CALGDPPRGLGDTMRTDKLIF. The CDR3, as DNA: TGTGCTCTTGGGGACCCCCCTAGAGGGCTGGGGGATACGATGCGCACCGATAAACTCATCTTC.

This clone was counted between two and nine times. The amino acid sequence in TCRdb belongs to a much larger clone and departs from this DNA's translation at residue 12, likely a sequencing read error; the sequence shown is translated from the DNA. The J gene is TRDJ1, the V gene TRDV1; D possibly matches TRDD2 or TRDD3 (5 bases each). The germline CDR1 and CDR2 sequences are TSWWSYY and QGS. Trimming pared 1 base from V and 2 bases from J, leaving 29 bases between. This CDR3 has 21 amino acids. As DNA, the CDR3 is TGTGCTCTTGGGGAACGCCCCTACAGCCGGGATGCGCCTTTACAAACCGATAAACTCATCTTT. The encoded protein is CALGERPYSRDAPLQTDKLIF.

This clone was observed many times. Here the CDR3 DNA reads TGTGCTCTTGGGACTAAAGGCCGCCGCGATACTGGGGGACTCTTGTACACCGATAAACTCATCTTT. The encoded protein is CALGTKGRRDTGGLLYTDKLIF. The rearrangement links TRDV1 to TRDJ1; 9 positions agree with TRDD3. CDR3 length equals 22 residues. The ends lost 5 bases at V and 0 bases at J; junction bases unmatched: 25. The germline V gene encodes CDR1 TSWWSYY and CDR2 QGS.

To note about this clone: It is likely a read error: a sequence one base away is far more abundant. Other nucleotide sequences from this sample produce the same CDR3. DNA of the CDR3: TGTGCTCTTGGGGATCTTATACTCTTCTCTGGGGGAACGTACACCGATAAACTCATCTTT. Amino acids: CALGDLILFSGGTYTDKLIF. The rearrangement joins TRDV1 to TRDJ1; 8 nucleotides match TRDD3. CDR1 and CDR2 from the germline V gene are TSWWSYY and QGS. V dropped 3 bases and J dropped 0; count of bases not matched to a gene: 18. The CDR3 is 20 amino acids.